This T cell receptor (beta chain) was identified in a study of OX40 agonist ivuxolimab in advanced cancers. Study-level information: The dose of intravenous ivuxolimab that patients received every 2 weeks ranged from 0.01 to 10 mg/kg. Earlier treatment with anti-PD-1, anti-PD-L1 or anti-CTLA-4 was permitted, and under 50% had received some.

Enrollment shut out patients with autoimmune disease history or systemic immunosuppression. Baseline, cycle 4 day 1, and cycle 7 day 1 were the blood sampling points. Clones were sequenced by immunoSEQ multiplex PCR, and TCRdb holds only the in-frame ones, with some missing. The table includes some 43,000 clones, approximately 84% detected once. The germline V and J ends were trimmed by 4 bases and 7 bases, with 16 bases remaining between them. CDR1 and CDR2 (germline): SEHNR, FQNEAQ (reference sequence). This CDR3 is built from 14 residues. The sequencing here drew on CD4+ or CD8+ T cells sorted from blood, taken in a trial of the OX40 agonist ivuxolimab. The receptor was isolated from an adult with an advanced solid tumor such as melanoma, head and neck, liver or kidney cancer. J is TRBJ1-1 and V is TRBV7-9, with D unclear. CDR3 DNA: TGTGCCAGCAGCTCTTCTCTCGCGGGTCTTGAAGCTTTCTTT. It translates to CASSSSLAGLEAFF.